The 21 T cell receptor beta chains given below trace back to one sample, sequenced in a study of identical twins. TCRdb itself ran the 5' RACE reads through MiXCR, one entry per CDR3 protein. The sample has hundreds of thousands of distinct CDR3 sequences; 15% to 20% are singletons. These data were likewise used in another study, on T cells expressing NK-cell markers.

Material for sequencing was PBMCs. The receptors stem from a woman aged 18-30 years in good health.

This clonotype was seen a handful of times. In DNA, the CDR3 is TGTGCCAGCAGTTCCCATCTAGGGGGGAAGGGCACTGAAGCTTTCTTT. This codes for CASSSHLGGKGTEAFF. The rearrangement links TRBV6-5 to TRBJ1-1; D possibly corresponds to TRBD1 (6 bases). V lost 4 bases and J 4 bases, leaving 19 bases between the germline ends. The germline V gene has CDR1 MNHEY and CDR2 SVGAGI. This CDR3 is built from 16 residues.

This clonotype was found a few times. The chain joins TRBV5-1 to TRBJ2-1; 13 bases line up with TRBD2. The CDR3 is made up of 15 amino acids. Germline CDR1 SGHRS, CDR2 YFSETQ. With V trimmed by 4 bases and J by 9 bases, 7 bases remained unmatched. CDR3 in amino acids: CASSQGLAGSGEQFF. CDR3 sequence (DNA): TGCGCCAGCAGCCAGGGACTAGCGGGGTCAGGTGAGCAGTTCTTC. Full variable domain (outside the CDR3, taken from reference TRBV5-1 and TRBJ2-1): KAGVTQTPRYLIKTRGQQVTLSCSPISGHRSVSWYQQTPGQGLQFLFEYFSETQRNKGNFPGRFSGRQFSNSRSEMNVSTLELGDSALYLCASSQGLAGSGEQFFGPGTRLTVL.

V usage is TRBV9 and J usage is TRBJ2-2; TRBD1 agrees at 10 bases. Germline V gene lookup returns CDR1 SGDLS and CDR2 YYNGEE. The V and J ends lost 2 bases and 4 bases, in that order; junction bases with no gene match: 5. This CDR3 region has 16 residues. DNA of the CDR3: TGTGCCAGCAGCGTCCGGGACAGGGGAACCACCGGGGAGCTGTTTTTT. It codes for CASSVRDRGTTGELFF.

J is TRBJ2-1 and V is TRBV6-1, with 8 bases lining up with TRBD1. Germline CDR1 reads MNHNS; CDR2 reads SASEGT. The CDR3 sequence is 13 residues long. The trim removed 7 bases at V and 10 bases at J, leaving 9 bases unmatched. CDR3 protein: CASIDPGGREQFF. CDR3 coding DNA: TGTGCCAGCATTGACCCAGGGGGCCGCGAGCAGTTCTTC.

This clonotype was counted many times. The CDR3 reads CASSFHMNTEAFF. The CDR3 nucleotides read TGTGCCAGCAGCTTTCACATGAACACTGAAGCTTTCTTT. V usage is TRBV7-2 and J usage is TRBJ1-1; D gene unclear. The CDR3 spans 13 residues. V lost 3 bases and J lost 0, with 5 bases in between. Germline values: CDR1 SGHTA, CDR2 FQGNSA.

In this sample, this clonotype turned up many times. The V and J genes are TRBV5-1 and TRBJ2-4, with unresolved D. V lost 0 bases and J lost 5, with 9 bases in between. Germline V gives CDR1 SGHRS, CDR2 YFSETQ. The CDR3 spans 14 residues. The CDR3 region is CASSLAGPENIQYF. CDR3 coding DNA: TGCGCCAGCAGCTTGGCGGGCCCAGAAAACATTCAGTACTTC.

This chain links TRBV20-1 with TRBJ2-1; D may be TRBD2 (6 bases). The CDR3 has 11 amino acids. V lost 1 base and J lost 13, with 11 bases in between. The germline gives CDR1 DFQATT, CDR2 SNEGSKA (reference sequence). The CDR3 DNA reads TGCAGTGCTAGAGGTGGCGGGGACCAGTTCTTC. Translated: CSARGGGDQFF.

This chain joins TRBV12-3 or TRBV12-4 and TRBJ2-5; D gene ambiguous. The CDR3 covers 14 residues. With 7 bases removed from V and 1 base from J, the gap between germline ends came to 13 bases. CDR3 sequence reads: CASIQGQIQETQYF. CDR3 sequence (DNA): TGTGCCAGCATCCAAGGGCAGATCCAAGAGACCCAGTACTTC.

The sample holds a few counts of this clonotype. V and J are TRBV4-3 and TRBJ2-1; D assignment may be TRBD1 or TRBD2 (5 bases each). The CDR3 covers 14 residues. V was shortened by 0 bases and J by 10 bases, with 13 bases between the two germline ends. In germline, CDR1 is LGHNA, CDR2 YSLEER. CDR3 amino acids: CASSQDKGRVEQFF. The CDR3 DNA sequence: TGCGCCAGCAGCCAAGATAAGGGGCGGGTGGAGCAGTTCTTC.

This clonotype showed up just a few times. This rearrangement joins TRBV6-5 to TRBJ2-5, with 8 positions matching TRBD2. J was trimmed by 2 bases and V by 2 bases; bases with no gene match: 4. CDR3 length: 15 amino acids. Germline lookup yields CDR1 MNHEY and CDR2 SVGAGI. CDR3 region: CASSYDGTSQETQYF. The CDR3, as DNA: TGTGCCAGCAGTTACGACGGGACTAGTCAAGAGACCCAGTACTTC.

Written as DNA, the CDR3 is TGCGCCAGCAGCTTGGAAGCGACTAGCACAGATACGCAGTATTTT. It encodes CASSLEATSTDTQYF. The chain links TRBV5-1 to TRBJ2-3; D is uncertain. CDR1 SGHRS and CDR2 YFSETQ come from the germline V gene. The CDR3 runs to 15 residues. V lost 0 bases and J 0 bases, leaving 8 bases between the germline ends. Supplemented by reference TRBV5-1 and TRBJ2-3, the full variable domain reads KAGVTQTPRYLIKTRGQQVTLSCSPISGHRSVSWYQQTPGQGLQFLFEYFSETQRNKGNFPGRFSGRQFSNSRSEMNVSTLELGDSALYLCASSLEATSTDTQYFGPGTRLTVL.

The gene calls are TRBV3-1 and TRBJ1-1; D possibly corresponds to TRBD1 (5 bases). The length of the CDR3 is 11 residues. Germline CDR1 reads LGHDT; CDR2 reads YNNKEL (reference sequence). Trimming shortened V by 3 bases and J by 11 bases, and 10 bases separated the two germline ends. CDR3: CASSQGTNAFF. DNA of the CDR3: TGTGCCAGCAGCCAGGGGACGAACGCTTTCTTT.

This clonotype was counted a few times. The V gene is TRBV14, the J gene TRBJ2-7, with 8 positions matching TRBD1. The germline gives CDR1 SGHDN, CDR2 FVKESK. This CDR3 region has 14 residues. V lost 1 base and J lost 7; bases outside the gene matches: 6. CDR3 residues: CASSQVQGAYEQYF. The CDR3 nucleotides are TGTGCCAGCAGCCAAGTCCAGGGGGCGTATGAGCAGTACTTC.

The chain joins TRBV18 to TRBJ1-1; the match to TRBD1 covers 8 bases. With 6 bases clipped from V and 6 bases from J, the junction kept 21 bases outside the gene matches. The CDR3 length is 18 residues. Germline loops: CDR1 KGHSH, CDR2 LQKENI. The CDR3 nucleotides are TGTGCCAGCTCTCCCGTACTGAGGACAGGGAGTAAGGATGCTGAAGCTTTCTTT. Translating it yields CASSPVLRTGSKDAEAFF.

This clonotype was counted only a few times. The chain carries TRBV29-1 and TRBJ2-5; D tentatively reads TRBD1 or TRBD2 (5 bases each). Germline V CDR1 and CDR2: SQVTM, ANQGSEA. CDR3 length equals 16 residues. The V gene lost 0 bases and the J gene lost 0 bases, with 14 bases spanning the gap. The DNA of the CDR3 is TGCAGCGTTGAAGATCCCCGGGTGGGGGACCAAGAGACCCAGTACTTC. This sequence encodes CSVEDPRVGDQETQYF.

This clonotype was seen only a few times. The chain has TRBV7-2 and TRBJ1-5, with no clear D. The germline V gene encodes CDR1 SGHTA and CDR2 FQGNSA. With 1 base removed from V and 9 bases from J, the gap between germline ends came to 10 bases. CDR3 length equals 13 residues. The CDR3 DNA sequence: TGTGCCAGCAGCTTAGTGTGGAGAGGGCCCCAGCATTTT. This sequence encodes CASSLVWRGPQHF.

This clonotype turned up a few times. This sequence joins TRBV20-1 and TRBJ2-5, with D maybe TRBD2 (6 bases). The germline gives CDR1 DFQATT, CDR2 SNEGSKA (reference sequence). This CDR3 region has 12 residues. V shed 5 bases and J shed 2 bases, with 9 bases lying between them. CDR3 protein: CSAGGIQETQYF. The CDR3 DNA sequence: TGCAGTGCTGGGGGGATACAAGAGACCCAGTACTTC.

This rearrangement joins TRBV5-4 to TRBJ2-4; no clear D. The CDR3 totals 13 residues. The germline CDR1 and CDR2 sequences are SGHNT and YYREEE (reference sequence). V was cut by 9 bases and J by 1 base, with 11 bases left in between. In nucleotides, the CDR3 is TGTGCCACGGTCGGTGGGGCCAAAAACATTCAGTACTTC. Translated, it gives CATVGGAKNIQYF.

The chain recombines TRBV7-8 with TRBJ2-3; possible D gene TRBD2, 6 bases. V lost 1 base, J lost 8 bases, and 10 bases lay in between. Germline V CDR1 and CDR2: SGHVS, FQNEAQ. There are 13 residues in the CDR3. The CDR3 DNA is TGTGCCAGCAGCTTAGGGGGACTGGTTACGCAGTATTTT. It is translated as CASSLGGLVTQYF.

This clonotype appeared a few times. The V gene is TRBV18, the J gene TRBJ1-1, with D hard to call. The ends were cut back, 4 bases at V and 7 bases at J, with 7 bases in the middle. CDR1 is KGHSH, CDR2 LQKENI, per germline. The CDR3 has 11 amino acids. The CDR3 reads CASSRQVEAFF. CDR3 in DNA: TGTGCCAGCTCACGTCAAGTTGAAGCTTTCTTT.

The chain is built from TRBV20-1 and TRBJ2-7, with TRBD2 identical over 7 bases. The CDR3 contains 14 residues. Trimming took 6 bases from V and 7 from J; bases not matched to a gene: 15. CDR1 and CDR2 from the germline V gene are DFQATT and SNEGSKA (reference sequence). CDR3 sequence reads: CSATPPAGLTEQYF. The CDR3 nucleotides are TGCAGTGCCACACCGCCAGCGGGACTCACGGAGCAGTACTTC.